These 16 T cell receptor beta chains came from one sample sequenced in a study of T-cell reconstitution after alpha-beta-depleted transplantation in children. Preparing the TCRbeta library involved the use of unique molecular identifiers. TCRdb analysed the PCR reads with MiXCR anew, one entry per CDR3 protein. The table has about 1,000,000 distinct CDR3 sequences, about 29% seen once. Sequencing used PBMCs, mostly from graft donor cells, obtained 360 days after TCRalphabeta/CD19-depleted stem cell transplant. The receptor set was obtained from a boy in the first two years of life who had a stem cell transplant for SCID, so the T cells may come from the graft donor.

This clonotype showed up just a few times. V and J are TRBV6-1 and TRBJ1-4, with 9 bases fitting TRBD1. The CDR3 contains 15 residues. V was clipped by 6 bases and J by 8 bases; unmatched bases: 10. The germline V gene encodes CDR1 MNHNS and CDR2 SASEGT. CDR3 loop: CASSNYRDREEKLFF. The CDR3 nucleotides read TGTGCCAGCAGCAATTACCGGGACAGGGAAGAAAAACTGTTTTTT.

The V call is TRBV29-1, the J call TRBJ1-2, with D perhaps matching TRBD1 (6 bases). Germline V gene lookup returns CDR1 SQVTM and CDR2 ANQGSEA. Trimming removed 3 bases at V and 4 bases at J, with 12 bases between. The CDR3 is made up of 13 amino acids. CDR3 loop: CSVDGGEGYGYTF. In DNA, the CDR3 is TGCAGCGTTGACGGGGGCGAGGGCTATGGCTACACCTTC.

This chain connects TRBV7-7 to TRBJ1-3, with D tentatively TRBD1 (5 bases). V was cut by 11 bases and J by 3 bases, with 35 bases left in between. Germline CDR1 SSHAT, CDR2 FNYEAQ (reference sequence). This CDR3 has 20 residues. Here the CDR3 reads CAPGGFFRDQSSSDGNTIYF. The CDR3 DNA follows: TGTGCCCCCGGGGGATTTTTCCGGGACCAATCCTCTTCGGATGGAAACACCATATATTTT.

The CDR3 spells CASSQDWGRLNTEAFF. CDR3 DNA sequence: TGCGCCAGCAGCCAAGATTGGGGTCGGTTGAACACTGAAGCTTTCTTT. The chain joins TRBV4-1 to TRBJ1-1; D gene unclear. This CDR3 contains 16 residues. The V gene lost 0 bases and the J gene lost 0 bases, with 11 bases spanning the gap. The germline V gene has CDR1 MGHRA and CDR2 YSYEKL.

This chain links TRBV4-3 with TRBJ2-2, with 9 bases aligning to TRBD2. Trimming removed 2 bases from V and 4 bases from J; junction bases left unmatched: 2. Looked up from germline, CDR1 is LGHNA and CDR2 is YSLEER. The CDR3 has 15 amino acids. The CDR3, as DNA: TGCGCCAGCAGCCAATCACTAGCGGGCACCGGGGAGCTGTTTTTT. It yields the protein CASSQSLAGTGELFF.

The chain has TRBV7-3 and TRBJ2-1; 10 nucleotides line up with TRBD2. Germline V lookup: CDR1 SGHTA, CDR2 FQGTGA. The V segment lost 1 base and the J segment 5 bases; nucleotides outside the gene matches: 11. The CDR3 runs 18 residues. The CDR3 protein is CASSLRPRLAGANNEQFF. In DNA, the CDR3 is TGTGCCAGCAGCTTAAGGCCGAGGCTAGCGGGAGCGAACAATGAGCAGTTCTTC.

The chain joins TRBV20-1 to TRBJ2-2; 9 nucleotides align to TRBD2. The germline gives CDR1 DFQATT, CDR2 SNEGSKA (reference sequence). J was trimmed by 5 bases and V by 0 bases; bases with no gene match: 4. The CDR3 totals 15 residues. CDR3 nucleotide sequence: TGCAGTGCTAGAGAAAGGGGACTAGCAACCGGGGAGCTGTTTTTT. It translates to CSARERGLATGELFF.

This clonotype was seen only a few times. The chain is built from TRBV5-1 and TRBJ2-3, with a weak D call TRBD2 (5 bases). CDR1 is SGHRS and CDR2 is YFSETQ in the germline V gene. The CDR3 has 14 amino acids. Trimming took off 1 base at V and 4 bases at J, with 10 bases between the two ends. This CDR3 is CASSLFTDSDTQYF. CDR3 in DNA: TGCGCCAGCAGCTTGTTCACGGACTCAGATACGCAGTATTTT.

This clonotype was found a few times. This CDR3 reads CASRSQGPPDTQYF. The CDR3 coding sequence is TGTGCCAGCAGATCCCAAGGCCCACCGGATACGCAGTATTTT. The rearrangement joins TRBV28 to TRBJ2-3; the D is unclear. Germline CDR1 and CDR2: MDHEN and SYDVKM. CDR3 length equals 14 residues. V lost 6 bases and J lost 6, with 16 bases in between.

The gene calls are TRBV5-1 and TRBJ2-1, with D hard to call. The ends were cut back, 0 bases at V and 6 bases at J, with 13 bases in the middle. CDR3 length: 15 amino acids. Germline V gene data show CDR1 as SGHRS and CDR2 as YFSETQ. The CDR3 sequence is CASSLEPQPGNEQFF. DNA for the CDR3: TGCGCCAGCAGCTTGGAACCCCAGCCCGGCAATGAGCAGTTCTTC.

This clonotype was found a few times. The chain is built from TRBV3-1 and TRBJ2-3; D may correspond to TRBD1 or TRBD2 (5 bases each). This CDR3 comprises 12 residues. V shed 2 bases and J shed 13 bases, with 13 bases lying between them. Germline loops: CDR1 LGHDT, CDR2 YNNKEL (reference sequence). The CDR3 DNA is TGTGCCAGCAGCCAACCCGGGACCCCAAAGTATTTT. It encodes CASSQPGTPKYF.

This chain joins TRBV4-1 and TRBJ1-5, with D possibly being TRBD1 (6 bases). The CDR3 is made up of 14 amino acids. From germline, CDR1 is MGHRA and CDR2 YSYEKL. Trimming took off 4 bases at V and 5 bases at J, with 12 bases between the two ends. The CDR3 nucleotides are TGCGCCAGCAGCCCAACAGGGTGGGATCAGCCCCAGCATTTT. Translating gives CASSPTGWDQPQHF.

The chain couples TRBV20-1 to TRBJ1-5, with D hard to call. V lost 5 bases and J lost 11, with 13 bases in between. The CDR3 is made up of 11 amino acids. CDR1 DFQATT and CDR2 SNEGSKA come from the germline V gene (reference sequence). The CDR3 DNA sequence: TGCAGTGCTCCGACCGGGTTGTCCCAGCATTTT. This gives the protein CSAPTGLSQHF.

This clonotype was seen more than once but under ten times. The chain couples TRBV9 to TRBJ2-5; D call uncertain. V lost 6 bases and J 1 base, leaving 10 bases between the germline ends. The CDR3 extends over 13 amino acids. Germline V gives CDR1 SGDLS, CDR2 YYNGEE. CDR3 sequence reads: CASNPEPQETQYF. DNA of the CDR3: TGTGCCAGCAACCCAGAACCCCAAGAGACCCAGTACTTC.

This clonotype was seen more than once but under ten times. The chain's CDR3 is CASSLPMGQGGQPQHF. The CDR3 bases are TGTGCCAGCAGTTTACCCATGGGACAGGGGGGACAGCCCCAGCATTTT. The rearrangement joins TRBV28 to TRBJ1-5, with 11 bases identical to TRBD1. The CDR3 has 16 amino acids. From germline, CDR1 is MDHEN and CDR2 SYDVKM. V trimming: 2 bases; J trimming: 7 bases; junction bases outside the gene matches: 7.

This clonotype was counted between two and nine times. The CDR3: CASSQDVGGVPQYF. The CDR3 bases are TGTGCCAGCAGCCAAGATGTGGGGGGGGTCCCCCAGTACTTC. The V and J genes are TRBV4-2 and TRBJ2-5; 7 nucleotides match TRBD2. Germline CDR1 and CDR2: LGHNA and YNFKEQ. The junction had 7 bases not matched to a gene; V was cut back by 0 bases and J by 9 bases. The CDR3 consists of 14 residues.